The source of this T cell receptor beta chain is a study of CXCR3-negative and CXCR3-positive naive CD8 T cells. Study-level points and caveats: The study found comparably high diversity in both naive subsets and much lower diversity in memory CD8+ cells. Similar TRBV-TRBJ usage was seen in naive cells (both CXCR3-negative and CXCR3-positive), but memory cells differed. CXCR3 expression dropped partially after cryopreservation, and most assays relied on fresh PBMCs.

The authors prepared UMI-labeled TRB cDNA libraries by 5' RACE. TCRdb reworked the 5' RACE reads into one entry per CDR3 protein, no DNA. The data show around 40,000 distinct CDR3 sequences, and the top ten clones hold approximately 14%. CDR3 length: 16 amino acids. Germline assignment: CDR1 MGHRA and CDR2 YSYEKL. Sorts that each held 300,000 cells were run in triplicate for every CD8+ T cell subset. Comment on this clonotype: What it binds is unknown.

This TCR derives from a human donor in good health. Some clones in this sample may be carry-over from other donors' samples. Source material: memory CD8+ T cells from blood. The chain combines TRBV4-1 with TRBJ2-7; without DNA, the TCRdb call of TRBD2 cannot be checked. The CDR3 spells CASSQDGSGSFYEQYF.